These 13 T cell receptor beta chains originate from one sample sequenced in a study of identical twins. A single record per CDR3 protein comes from TCRdb applying MiXCR to the 5' RACE reads. The repertoire holds approximately 500,000 distinct CDR3 sequences, with approximately 24% as singletons. These sequences were also reported in another study, on T cells expressing NK-cell markers.

Material: CD4+ T cells sorted from blood. These receptors were obtained from a woman younger than 30 in good health.

In its sample, this clonotype was seen a few times. CDR3 sequence (DNA): TGTGCCAGCAGTTACTTCACCCCGGGCTGCGGGACCCAGTACTTC. As protein: CASSYFTPGCGTQYF. This chain links TRBV6-5 with TRBJ2-5; D unclear. The CDR3 extends over 15 amino acids. Germline lookup yields CDR1 MNHEY and CDR2 SVGAGI. V was trimmed by 1 base and J by 7 bases, leaving 16 bases between them.

This clonotype was detected ten times or more. This rearrangement joins TRBV7-2 to TRBJ2-5; D perhaps matches TRBD2 (6 bases). V was pared by 3 bases and J by 5 bases, with 22 bases between. CDR1 SGHTA and CDR2 FQGNSA come from the germline V gene. This CDR3 has 17 residues. The CDR3 region is CASSLLGGSVYGETQYF. In nucleotides, the CDR3 is TGTGCCAGCAGCTTGCTGGGGGGTAGCGTATATGGGGAGACCCAGTACTTC. Combining the CDR3 with reference TRBV7-2 and TRBJ2-5 gives the whole variable domain GAGVSQSPSNKVTEKGKDVELRCDPISGHTALYWYRQSLGQGLEFLIYFQGNSAPDKSGLPSDRFSAERTGGSVSTLTIQRTQQEDSAVYLCASSLLGGSVYGETQYFGPGTRLLVL.

This clonotype was detected only a few times. J is TRBJ2-7 and V is TRBV7-9, with 13 bases matching TRBD2. This CDR3 is built from 15 residues. V lost 5 bases, J lost 4 bases, and 5 bases stayed unmatched. The germline gives CDR1 SEHNR, CDR2 FQNEAQ (reference sequence). This CDR3 is CASSPRLAGGYEQYF. The CDR3 DNA is TGTGCCAGCAGCCCGCGACTAGCGGGAGGATACGAGCAGTACTTC. Filled out from reference TRBV7-9 and TRBJ2-7, the complete variable domain reads DTGVSQNPRHKITKRGQNVTFRCDPISEHNRLYWYRQTLGQGPEFLTYFQNEAQLEKSRLLSDRFSAERPKGSFSTLEIQRTEQGDSAMYLCASSPRLAGGYEQYFGPGTRLTVT.

This clonotype occurred many times. V and J are TRBV7-2 and TRBJ1-1; a weak D match, TRBD1 (6 bases). Trimming took 5 bases from V and 5 from J, leaving 18 bases between them. CDR3 length: 15 amino acids. Germline loops: CDR1 SGHTA, CDR2 FQGNSA. The CDR3 nucleotides read TGTGCCAGCAGCCACATCCGGGGGGCAAGTACTGAAGCTTTCTTT. Protein sequence: CASSHIRGASTEAFF.

In this sample, this clonotype turned up a few times. V and J are TRBV20-1 and TRBJ2-6, with TRBD1 matching 7 bases. This CDR3 is built from 15 residues. V was clipped by 4 bases and J by 0 bases; unmatched bases: 3. CDR1 and CDR2 from the germline V gene are DFQATT and SNEGSKA (reference sequence). In nucleotides, the CDR3 is TGCAGTGCTACCCCAGGGGGCTCTGGGGCCAACGTCCTGACTTTC. This codes for CSATPGGSGANVLTF.

This clonotype has a handful of counts. The chain is built from TRBV9 and TRBJ2-7; a possible D gene is TRBD1 (6 bases). The V end was cut by 3 bases, the J end by 0 bases, with 13 bases between. The CDR3 contains 15 residues. Germline V gives CDR1 SGDLS, CDR2 YYNGEE. The CDR3 region has the DNA TGTGCCAGCAGCGCTAGCCCGGGACACTCCTACGAGCAGTACTTC. Amino acids: CASSASPGHSYEQYF. Based on the CDR3 plus reference TRBV9 and TRBJ2-7, the full variable domain is DSGVTQTPKHLITATGQRVTLRCSPRSGDLSVYWYQQSLDQGLQFLIQYYNGEERAKGNILERFSAQQFPDLHSELNLSSLELGDSALYFCASSASPGHSYEQYFGPGTRLTVT.

The genes are TRBV7-9 and TRBJ1-2, with D possibly being TRBD1 (5 bases). The CDR3 contains 15 residues. Trimming pared 4 bases from V and 7 bases from J, leaving 19 bases between. CDR1 is SEHNR, CDR2 FQNEAQ, per germline (reference sequence). CDR3 loop: CASSSTGTPGGGYTF. The CDR3 bases are TGTGCCAGCAGCTCAACCGGGACTCCGGGGGGTGGCTACACCTTC. Complete variable domain (other parts from reference TRBV7-9 and TRBJ1-2): DTGVSQNPRHKITKRGQNVTFRCDPISEHNRLYWYRQTLGQGPEFLTYFQNEAQLEKSRLLSDRFSAERPKGSFSTLEIQRTEQGDSAMYLCASSSTGTPGGGYTFGSGTRLTVV.

This clonotype was detected only a few times. The gene calls are TRBV7-9 and TRBJ1-3; D is unclear. CDR1 is SEHNR, CDR2 FQNEAQ, per germline (reference sequence). The CDR3 is 13 amino acids. V was shortened by 5 bases and J by 2 bases, with 7 bases between the two germline ends. CDR3 DNA: TGTGCCAGCAGCACGAACACTGGAAACACCATATATTTT. This translates into CASSTNTGNTIYF.

The chain is built from TRBV7-6 and TRBJ2-1; 8 bases are a match to TRBD2. V was clipped by 7 bases and J by 1 base; unmatched bases: 3. Germline lookup yields CDR1 SGHVS and CDR2 FNYEAQ. The CDR3 runs 14 residues. CDR3 bases: TGTGCCAGCACCGGGGGGGCTTCCTACAATGAGCAGTTCTTC. Translation: CASTGGASYNEQFF.

The chain combines TRBV18 with TRBJ2-3; 8 nucleotides line up with TRBD1. The V gene's germline CDR1 is KGHSH and CDR2 LQKENI. The CDR3 has 13 amino acids. With V trimmed by 3 bases and J by 9 bases, 5 bases remained unmatched. The CDR3 sequence: CASSPLDRATQYF. In DNA, the CDR3 is TGTGCCAGCTCACCCTTGGACAGGGCGACGCAGTATTTT.

The chain joins TRBV6-2 or TRBV6-3 to TRBJ2-2; D possibly matches TRBD1 or TRBD2 (5 bases each). Trimming left V 6 bases short and J 3 bases short, with 17 bases between. The germline gives CDR1 MNHEY, CDR2 SVGEGT. The length of the CDR3 is 16 residues. The CDR3 loop reads CASSPERGPYTGELFF. CDR3 nucleotide sequence: TGTGCCAGCAGCCCAGAACGGGGACCGTACACCGGGGAGCTGTTTTTT.

This clonotype was detected ten times or more. The chain employs TRBV6-5 and TRBJ2-1, with D unresolved. Germline V gives CDR1 MNHEY, CDR2 SVGAGI. With 7 bases removed from V and 8 bases from J, the gap between germline ends came to 12 bases. The CDR3 is 12 amino acids. The CDR3 DNA reads as TGTGCCAGCACCGCCGGTGGGGATGAGCAGTTCTTC. Its protein product is CASTAGGDEQFF.

The genes are TRBV5-1 and TRBJ1-5; tentative D call: TRBD1 (6 bases). Germline V lookup: CDR1 SGHRS, CDR2 YFSETQ. Trimming cost V 4 bases and J 3 bases, with 14 bases left between them. CDR3 length equals 15 residues. CDR3 region: CASSPQGINNQPQHF. Written as DNA, the CDR3 is TGCGCCAGCAGCCCACAGGGCATTAACAATCAGCCCCAGCATTTT.